This TCR beta chain was identified in a study of shared clonotypes between healthy human individuals. Study-wide results and limits: Unshared clonotypes carried lower generation probabilities than those common to all four donors. On the whole, naive subsets had larger estimated richness than memory subsets had.

The germline V gene has CDR1 MGHRA and CDR2 YSYEKL. V gave up 0 bases and J gave up 7 bases, with 15 bases separating them. The CDR3 has 15 amino acids. To note about this clone: Its antigen remains unknown.

The split of CD4+ cells yielded CD45RA+ naive and CD45RA-negative memory subsets. Measured with immunoSEQ multiplex PCR; TCRdb has only the in-frame clones, and not every one. The table records roughly 500,000 clones, about 96% of them present only once. The TCR was taken from a woman aged 25 to 39 in good health. The V and J genes are TRBV4-1 and TRBJ2-5; D not certain. The sequenced sample was naive CD4+ T cells sorted from blood. Subset reported: CD45RA+ positively selected. CDR3 region: CASSQDGGSFVTQYF. CDR3 bases: TGCGCCAGCAGCCAAGATGGTGGTAGCTTTGTGACCCAGTACTTC.